This TCR beta chain appears in the sequencing data of a study of blood T cell repertoires in COVID-19 (dated by TCRdb to 2020 to 2022). General notes on the study: Samples from collaborators originated in the United States, Italy and Spain and spanned both the acute and convalescent phases of COVID-19. The sample metadata nearly always contained a de-identified subject ID, COVID-19 status, age in years and sex. The dataset comprised deeply sampled blood TCRbeta repertoires from subjects exposed to, actively infected with, or recovered from COVID-19. HLA class I and class II types, where available, came from metadata supplied by the sample provider rather than from assay-based typing. The prospective study material was composed of cDNA or gDNA derived from T cells, B-cell-depleted T cells, or PBMCs. The samples were drawn from two sources: the first 160 participants of the ongoing ImmuneRACE study, and 950 to 1,500 subjects contributed by 6 global collaborators. The repertoires were made available in a free public database intended to serve as a resource for research on the immune response to SARS-CoV-2.

Overall study outcomes, separate from this receptor: Clinical and demographic metadata were provided uncurated, with the amount varying by source and participant.

The immunoSEQ Assay, a bias-controlled multiplex PCR, was used to amplify TCRbeta CDR3 regions from genomic DNA. Per the original workflow: Within the assay, amplification of reference gene primers was used to estimate how many nucleated cells each sample contained. To quantify the absolute abundance of each unique TCRbeta CDR3 rearrangement, sequence reads were collapsed and filtered. For each sample, productive Simpson clonality was calculated as the square root of Simpson's diversity index across productive rearrangements. The clones in this table, taken by TCRdb from immuneACCESS, are in-frame only. Not every clone is retained; where verified, under half of the shortfall comes from an unresolved V gene, and the cause of the rest is unknown. D and trimming come from the DNA, and the V and J calls and clone size come from that table. The sample data list about 190,000 clones, and approximately 84% of these were observed just once. In total, the top ten clones hold approximately 3% of the sample.

Participants in the prospective study were aged roughly 18 to 89 years, lived in under 30 United States geographic areas, and enrolled through a virtual design. To assign participants to cohorts, the prospective study relied on clinical history that participants themselves reported in a screening survey and a study questionnaire. For ImmuneRACE Cohort 3, a participant was defined as recovered based on two consecutive negative NP/OP PCR tests, clearance by a healthcare professional, or resolution of symptoms. In the prospective study, whole blood, serum and a nasopharyngeal or oropharyngeal swab were collected from each participant by mobile phlebotomists. Over a roughly 2-month period, participants in the prospective study had the option of providing additional blood draws and questionnaires. Before DNA extraction, blood samples from the prospective study were shipped at room temperature or frozen.

Between the V and J ends, shortened by 0 bases and 4 bases respectively, the junction contains 24 bases. The CDR3 measures 19 amino acids from cysteine to phenylalanine. Of the read, only the CDR3 DNA is kept; its 57 bases are in frame from base 1. CDR1 and CDR2, looked up from the germline V gene (reference sequence), are LGHDT and YNNKEL. In regard to this clone: Its cognate antigen has yet to be identified. No much larger clone is present one base from it, and per-base qualities are unavailable.

The sequencing input was PBMCs or T cells enriched from blood (not recorded which). The sequence came from a woman in her twenties or thirties who had recovered from COVID-19. The chain was built from TRBV3-1 (or the pseudogene TRBV3-2) and TRBJ1-2, with TRBD1 tentatively as D gene (6 bases match). The DNA reads as follows: TGTGCCAGCAGCCAAGAGGGCTCCTCCGGGACAACCTCTCTCTATGGCTACACCTTC. Its protein is CASSQEGSSGTTSLYGYTF.